This TCR beta chain was captured by sequencing in a study of OX40 agonist ivuxolimab in advanced cancers. Study as a whole: Enrolled patients in dose escalation had cancers that were hepatocellular carcinoma, melanoma, renal cell or head and neck cancer.

The table came from immunoSEQ multiplex PCR; TCRdb's copy has only in-frame clones and leaves some out. The sample has roughly 90,000 clones, approximately 85% seen once. As concerns this clone: Its antigen remains unidentified.

CDR1 SGHVS and CDR2 FQNEAQ come from the germline V gene. The V gene lost 3 bases and the J gene lost 10 bases, with 7 bases spanning the gap. The CDR3 sequence is 12 residues long. Study-wide points: Specificity for antigen went undetermined in the expanded peripheral T cells. Average numbers of expanded clones were greater in CD8+ T cells than in CD4+.

J is TRBJ1-6 and V is TRBV7-8; D not certain. Specimen: CD4+ or CD8+ T cells sorted from blood, collected in a trial of the OX40 agonist ivuxolimab. This receptor was identified in an adult with an advanced solid tumor such as melanoma, head and neck, liver or kidney cancer. Written as DNA, the CDR3 is TGTGCCAGCAGCTTCCGACTATCACCCCTCCACTTT. Translation gives CASSFRLSPLHF.